This entry concerns a single TCR beta chain. What it recognizes is unknown. This record comes from a study of cytomegalovirus exposure and HLA in healthy donors. Vbeta (60) and Jbeta (13) primers were used in the PCR. Some clones are missing from TCRdb's copy, which holds only in-frame ones; the method was immunoSEQ multiplex PCR. The sample carries around 120,000 clones, 80% recorded once. The CDR3 sequence is 13 residues long. With 5 bases removed from V and 3 bases from J, the gap between germline ends came to 11 bases. Germline V gives CDR1 GTSNPN, CDR2 SVGIG (reference sequence). Notes on the study in general: It was reported in a later analysis that an Asian-associated ancestry cluster showed fewer N-insertions than the approximately 670-donor mean.

The TCR was taken from a female donor in good health and CMV-seropositive. The sequencing input was PBMCs. The genes are TRBV30 and TRBJ1-5; tentative D call: TRBD1 (6 bases). CDR3 nucleotide sequence: TGTGCCTGGGCCACAGGGATCAATCAGCCCCAGCATTTT. Translated, it gives CAWATGINQPQHF.